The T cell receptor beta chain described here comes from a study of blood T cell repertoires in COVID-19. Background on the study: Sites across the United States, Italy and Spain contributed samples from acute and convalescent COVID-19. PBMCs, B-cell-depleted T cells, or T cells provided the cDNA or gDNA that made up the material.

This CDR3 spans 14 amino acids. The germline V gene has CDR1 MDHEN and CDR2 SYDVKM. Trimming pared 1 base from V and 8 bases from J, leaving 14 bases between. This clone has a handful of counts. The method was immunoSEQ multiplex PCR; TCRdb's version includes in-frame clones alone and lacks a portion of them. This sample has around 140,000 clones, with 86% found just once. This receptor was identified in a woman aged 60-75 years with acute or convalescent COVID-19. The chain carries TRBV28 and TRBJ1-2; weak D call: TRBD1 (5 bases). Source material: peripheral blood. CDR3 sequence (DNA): TGTGCCAGCAGTTTATCGCCAGGGAACCCCGGCTACACCTTC. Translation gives CASSLSPGNPGYTF.